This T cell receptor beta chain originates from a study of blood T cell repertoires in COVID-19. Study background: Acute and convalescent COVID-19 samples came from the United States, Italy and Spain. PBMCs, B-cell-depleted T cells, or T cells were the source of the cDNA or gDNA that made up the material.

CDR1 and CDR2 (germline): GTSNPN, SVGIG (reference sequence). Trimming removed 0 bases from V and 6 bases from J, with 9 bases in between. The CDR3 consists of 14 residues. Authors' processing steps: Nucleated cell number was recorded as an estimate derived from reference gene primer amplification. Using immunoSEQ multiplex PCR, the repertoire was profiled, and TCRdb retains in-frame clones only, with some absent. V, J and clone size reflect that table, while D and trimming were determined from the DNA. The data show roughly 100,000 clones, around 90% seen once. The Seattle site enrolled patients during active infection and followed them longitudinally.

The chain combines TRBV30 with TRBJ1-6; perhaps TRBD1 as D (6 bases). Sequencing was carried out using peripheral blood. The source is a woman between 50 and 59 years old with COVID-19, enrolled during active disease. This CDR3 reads CAWSVGAGNSPLHF. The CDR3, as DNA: TGTGCCTGGAGTGTGGGGGCTGGTAATTCACCCCTCCACTTT.